These 3 T cell receptor beta chains came from one sample sequenced in a study of beta chain features in type 1 diabetes (dated by TCRdb to 2016 to 2019). Their antigens remain unidentified. Study-level results and caveats: A moderate but significant shortening of TCRB CDR3 length was observed in type 1 diabetes patients in all four CD4+ subsets.

Library generation was performed with the immunoSEQ multiplex PCR assay. The High Capacity cDNA Reverse Transcription Kit was used to reverse transcribe all of the isolated RNA, meaning that expressed TCRB transcripts were what got sequenced. TCRdb obtained this table from immuneACCESS and retained in-frame rearrangements with V and J assigned. These tables miss some clones; where compared with another copy, unresolved V genes account for less than half of the shortfall, and the remainder is unexplained. The table for this sample lists about 340,000 clones; roughly 8.8% of them were counted only once. The leading ten clones occupy roughly 1% of the sample. The sample taken for sequencing was central memory CD4+ T cells from blood. The receptors originated from a man between 25 and 39 years old with type 1 diabetes.

This clone was found many times. The rearrangement uses TRBV6-5 and TRBJ1-5, with D uncertain. The CDR3 length is 13 residues. Deletions cut 6 bases from V and 3 bases from J, with 9 bases between. Germline V gene sequence: CDR1 MNHEY, CDR2 SVGAGI. The CDR3 reads CASSLDFNQPQHF. CDR3 DNA sequence: TGTGCCAGCAGCCTGGACTTCAATCAGCCCCAGCATTTT.

A few counts support this clone. The identical CDR3 is also encoded by other nucleotide sequences in the sample. This chain uses TRBV7-2 with TRBJ2-5; D gene uncertain. Between the trimmed V and J ends, which lost 4 bases and 5 bases, there was a span of 5 bases. CDR3 length equals 11 residues. The germline V gene has CDR1 SGHTA and CDR2 FQGNSA. The DNA for the CDR3 is TGTGCCAGCAGCTCCGGGGAGACCCAGTACTTC. Protein product: CASSSGETQYF.

This clone was counted between two and nine times. This chain links TRBV27 with TRBJ1-5, with 9 bases that match TRBD1. After removal of 6 bases from V and 6 bases from J, the junction contained 12 bases not matched to a gene. The CDR3 is made up of 16 amino acids. Germline loops: CDR1 MNHEY, CDR2 SMNVEV (reference sequence). The chain's CDR3 is CASSPYSDRGGQPQHF. As DNA, the CDR3 is TGTGCCAGCAGCCCATACTCGGACAGGGGAGGTCAGCCCCAGCATTTT.